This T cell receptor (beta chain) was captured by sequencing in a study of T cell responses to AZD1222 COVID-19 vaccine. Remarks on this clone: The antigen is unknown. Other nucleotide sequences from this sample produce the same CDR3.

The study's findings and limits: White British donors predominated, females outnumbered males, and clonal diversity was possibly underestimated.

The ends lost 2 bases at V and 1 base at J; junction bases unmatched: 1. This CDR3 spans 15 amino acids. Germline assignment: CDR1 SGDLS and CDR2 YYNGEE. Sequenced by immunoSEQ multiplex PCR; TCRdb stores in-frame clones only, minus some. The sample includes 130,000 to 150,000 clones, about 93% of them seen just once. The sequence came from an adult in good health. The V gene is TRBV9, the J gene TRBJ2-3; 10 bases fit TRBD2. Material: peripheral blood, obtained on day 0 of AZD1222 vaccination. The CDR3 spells CASSVGTSGTDTQYF. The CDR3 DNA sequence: TGTGCCAGCAGCGTCGGGACTAGCGGCACAGATACGCAGTATTTT.